This note documents a single T cell receptor (beta chain) sequence. Living in 20 to 30 US areas, the participants were between 18 and 89 years of age. Among Cohort 3 donors, those recovered had two negative PCRs, clearance, or symptom resolution. Generated by immunoSEQ multiplex PCR, the TCRdb table keeps only in-frame clones and is missing some. Of approximately 450,000 clones in the sample, approximately 92% were seen once. These data belong to a study of blood T cell repertoires in COVID-19. Across the study: Samples came from the United States, Italy and Spain, spanning acute and convalescent COVID-19. Sources were T cells, B-cell-depleted T cells, or PBMCs; the material itself was cDNA or gDNA.

The CDR3 totals 14 residues. V was clipped by 6 bases and J by 5 bases, with 16 bases between them. CDR1 is MNHEY, CDR2 SVGAGI, per germline. The sample comprised PBMCs or T cells enriched from blood (not recorded which). The receptor's source is a young man who had recovered from COVID-19. This sequence joins TRBV6-5 and TRBJ1-1; the D is unclear. CDR3 region: CASRRERQRTEAFF. CDR3 nucleotides: TGTGCCAGCAGGAGGGAGCGGCAGAGGACTGAAGCTTTCTTT.